Listed here are 10 T cell receptor beta chains from one sample, sequenced in a study of human T cells and chemical hapten exposure. Each CDR3 protein gets one entry after TCRdb re-called the RACE reads with MiXCR. The profile shows 340,000 or so distinct CDR3 sequences, roughly 6.9% of them singletons. Time point noted: patch test 1, 2 weeks after DPC sensitization. Treatment noted: therapeutic diphenylcyclopropenone sensitization with weekly scalp DPC. Sequenced material: whole blood, taken in connection with sensitization to the hapten diphenylcyclopropenone (DPC). The receptor set was obtained from a young woman with alopecia areata. Some clones in this sample may be carry-over from other donors' samples.

The chain is built from TRBV7-9 and TRBJ1-6; perhaps TRBD1 as D (5 bases). V was trimmed by 0 bases and J by 13 bases, leaving 13 bases between them. The germline V gene has CDR1 SEHNR and CDR2 FQNEAQ (reference sequence). The CDR3 length is 14 residues. CDR3 nucleotide sequence: TGTGCCAGCAGCTTAGCTCAGGACCGGGGGCCCCTCCACTTT. Translation: CASSLAQDRGPLHF.

This clonotype was detected only a few times. The chain carries TRBV5-1 and TRBJ2-5; D not resolved. Germline V gene sequence: CDR1 SGHRS, CDR2 YFSETQ. V dropped 7 bases and J dropped 5 bases, with 9 bases sitting between them. This CDR3 is built from 11 residues. This CDR3 is CASRVYETQYF. The CDR3 DNA is TGCGCCAGCCGTGTCTACGAGACCCAGTACTTC.

The rearrangement links TRBV10-3 to TRBJ1-5; D is possibly TRBD1 (6 bases). The CDR3 is made up of 13 amino acids. Germline V CDR1 and CDR2: ENHRY, SYGVKD. Trimming cost V 8 bases and J 4 bases, with 12 bases left between them. CDR3 sequence (DNA): TGTGCCATCGGAAAAGGGGGGAATCAGCCCCAGCATTTT. Amino acids: CAIGKGGNQPQHF.

This clonotype was detected a few times. This chain joins TRBV11-2 and TRBJ2-5, with a possible D match to TRBD1 (6 bases). CDR3 size: 12 residues. Germline-derived CDR1 and CDR2 are SGHAT and FQNNGV. The ends were cut back, 6 bases at V and 5 bases at J, with 10 bases in the middle. CDR3 protein: CASRNREETQYF. The CDR3 nucleotides are TGTGCCAGCAGAAACAGGGAGGAGACCCAGTACTTC.

This clonotype was observed at least ten times. The chain is built from TRBV6-1 and TRBJ2-5; D is perhaps TRBD2 (5 bases). V lost 3 bases to trimming and J lost 7 bases, with 18 bases between them. CDR1 and CDR2 from the germline V gene are MNHNS and SASEGT. This CDR3 region has 15 residues. CDR3 amino acids: CASSDPGTAGWTQYF. As DNA, the CDR3 is TGTGCCAGCAGTGACCCGGGAACAGCAGGCTGGACCCAGTACTTC.

This clonotype was detected only a few times. This chain joins TRBV3-1 and TRBJ1-4; D remains unclear. The CDR3 totals 13 residues. Per the germline V gene, CDR1 is LGHDT and CDR2 is YNNKEL (reference sequence). V shed 1 base and J shed 8 bases, with 8 bases lying between them. The CDR3 reads CASSQVGSEKLFF. The CDR3, as DNA: TGTGCCAGCAGCCAAGTGGGCAGCGAAAAACTGTTTTTT.

The chain carries TRBV6-2 or TRBV6-3 and TRBJ2-1; the match to TRBD2 covers 12 bases. Germline loops: CDR1 MNHEY, CDR2 SVGEGT. After removal of 2 bases from V and 8 bases from J, the junction contained 10 bases not matched to a gene. CDR3 length: 17 amino acids. The CDR3 nucleotides are TGTGCCAGCAGTTACAGGGGCCTAGCGGGGGGGCAGGATGAGCAGTTCTTC. It translates to CASSYRGLAGGQDEQFF.

The table lists this clonotype with a count of one. The V gene is TRBV7-3, the J gene TRBJ2-2; D is unclear. The CDR3 has 13 amino acids. V lost 1 base, J lost 9 bases, and 9 bases lay in between. The germline V gene encodes CDR1 SGHTA and CDR2 FQGTGA. For the CDR3, the DNA is TGTGCCAGCAGCTTAAGGAACGGCCGGGAGCTGTTTTTT. Its translation is CASSLRNGRELFF.

The chain recombines TRBV20-1 with TRBJ1-2; no definite D call. Trimming left V 3 bases short and J 7 bases short, with 18 bases between. Germline CDR1 reads DFQATT; CDR2 reads SNEGSKA (reference sequence). The CDR3 is made up of 14 amino acids. The CDR3, as DNA: TGCAGTGCTAGGGGGTCTACTTCGGGAGGTGGCTACACCTTC. It is translated as CSARGSTSGGGYTF.

CDR3: CASSLGRRSNQPQHF. The CDR3 DNA is TGTGCCAGCAGCTTGGGCAGGCGAAGCAATCAGCCCCAGCATTTT. V is TRBV5-5 and J is TRBJ1-5; D is uncertain. The V gene lost 0 bases and the J gene lost 1 base, with 8 bases spanning the gap. The CDR3 consists of 15 residues. Per germline, CDR1 SGHKS and CDR2 YYEKEE (reference sequence).